The 20 T cell receptor beta chains given below trace back to one sample, sequenced in a study of OX40 agonist ivuxolimab in advanced cancers. This table comes from immunoSEQ multiplex PCR, and its TCRdb copy is limited to in-frame clones, with some not included. The profile shows approximately 27,000 clones, roughly 87% of them singletons. The input for sequencing was CD4+ or CD8+ T cells sorted from blood, taken in a trial of the OX40 agonist ivuxolimab. The receptors shown here come from an adult with an advanced solid tumor such as melanoma, head and neck, liver or kidney cancer.

This chain joins TRBV11-2 and TRBJ2-7; maybe TRBD2 (6 bases). Germline lookup yields CDR1 SGHAT and CDR2 FQNNGV. The V gene lost 1 base and the J gene lost 5 bases, with 12 bases spanning the gap. The CDR3 contains 14 residues. Here the CDR3 reads CASSLAGLPNEQYF. In nucleotides, the CDR3 is TGTGCCAGCAGCTTAGCTGGACTACCCAACGAGCAGTACTTC.

In DNA, the CDR3 is TGTGCCAGCAGTGAATTCCCGACAGGCTCCCTCTATGGCTACACCTTC. This codes for CASSEFPTGSLYGYTF. This chain joins TRBV25-1 and TRBJ1-2, with D perhaps matching TRBD1 (6 bases). Trimming shortened V by 1 base and J by 4 bases, and 16 bases separated the two germline ends. This CDR3 is built from 16 residues. Germline V lookup: CDR1 MGHDK, CDR2 SYGVNS.

V gene TRBV4-3 combines with J gene TRBJ2-4; D not certain. The length of the CDR3 is 17 residues. V lost 4 bases, J lost 0 bases, and 16 bases lay in between. Germline V gives CDR1 LGHNA, CDR2 YSLEER. The CDR3 DNA reads TGCGCCAGCAGCCCTCAATCCCCTGGGAAAGCCAAAAACATTCAGTACTTC. Amino acids: CASSPQSPGKAKNIQYF.

The chain couples TRBV7-8 to TRBJ2-1; D gene ambiguous. Germline V gene data show CDR1 as SGHVS and CDR2 as FQNEAQ. Trimming pared 3 bases from V and 3 bases from J, leaving 9 bases between. This CDR3 region has 14 residues. CDR3 bases: TGTGCCAGCAGCTTTAACGTCGTCTACAATGAGCAGTTCTTC. Its protein is CASSFNVVYNEQFF. The full variable domain, in which reference TRBV7-8 and TRBJ2-1 provide the parts outside the CDR3, is GAGVSQSPRYKVAKRGQDVALRCDPISGHVSLFWYQQALGQGPEFLTYFQNEAQLDKSGLPSDRFFAERPEGSVSTLKIQRTQQEDSAVYLCASSFNVVYNEQFFGPGTRLTVL.

As DNA, the CDR3 is TGTGCCAGCAGTTCTTTAGGGACTAGCGGGGCCTACGAGCAGTACTTC. Amino acid sequence: CASSSLGTSGAYEQYF. The chain employs TRBV27 and TRBJ2-7; the match to TRBD2 covers 13 bases. Germline CDR1 MNHEY, CDR2 SMNVEV (reference sequence). With 4 bases clipped from V and 2 bases from J, the junction kept 5 bases outside the gene matches. The CDR3 contains 16 residues.

This sequence joins TRBV9 and TRBJ2-1; D possibly matches TRBD1 or TRBD2 (6 bases each). V was trimmed by 0 bases and J by 0 bases, leaving 10 bases between them. Germline loops: CDR1 SGDLS, CDR2 YYNGEE. This CDR3 contains 16 residues. CDR3 DNA sequence: TGTGCCAGCAGCGTAGAGGGGGAGGCCTCCTACAATGAGCAGTTCTTC. Its translation: CASSVEGEASYNEQFF.

The rearrangement joins TRBV7-2 to TRBJ1-3, with D unclear. This CDR3 has 14 amino acids. Germline V gives CDR1 SGHTA, CDR2 FQGNSA. The V and J ends lost 2 bases and 1 base respectively, with 6 bases between them. The CDR3 loop reads CASSLPGSGNTIYF. The CDR3 bases are TGTGCCAGCAGCTTACCGGGTTCTGGAAACACCATATATTTT.

The rearrangement links TRBV27 to TRBJ1-5; D gene uncertain. The CDR3 sequence is 14 residues long. V lost 1 base to trimming and J lost 1 base, with 5 bases between them. From germline, CDR1 is MNHEY and CDR2 SMNVEV (reference sequence). The CDR3 protein is CASSLLWSNQPQHF. The CDR3 DNA reads as TGTGCCAGCAGTTTATTATGGAGCAATCAGCCCCAGCATTTT.

V gene TRBV27 combines with J gene TRBJ2-1; 7 bases fit TRBD2. The ends lost 8 bases at V and 5 bases at J; junction bases unmatched: 6. The CDR3 covers 13 residues. The germline V gene encodes CDR1 MNHEY and CDR2 SMNVEV (reference sequence). The CDR3 protein is CASGGETDNEQFF. The CDR3 DNA follows: TGTGCCAGCGGGGGGGAAACCGACAATGAGCAGTTCTTC.

By share, this clone ranks as medium-sized (0.01 to 0.1%). This same CDR3 is encoded by further DNA sequences in the sample. DNA of the CDR3: TGTGCCAGCAGTGAAGCCGGGACAGGGGTGTCCTACGAGCAGTACTTC. As protein: CASSEAGTGVSYEQYF. This chain connects TRBV25-1 to TRBJ2-7; TRBD1 aligns across 10 bases. This CDR3 is built from 16 residues. The ends lost 2 bases at V and 1 base at J; junction bases unmatched: 5. The germline gives CDR1 MGHDK, CDR2 SYGVNS.

This clone was observed a single time. The chain couples TRBV28 to TRBJ2-7; a weak D match, TRBD2 (5 bases). Trimming took off 2 bases at V and 3 bases at J, with 11 bases between the two ends. The germline V gene has CDR1 MDHEN and CDR2 SYDVKM. The CDR3 runs to 14 residues. The CDR3, as DNA: TGTGCCAGCAGTTTAAGAGGGAGTCTCTACGAGCAGTACTTC. Amino acids: CASSLRGSLYEQYF.

This clone has a single count. This CDR3 reads CASSAQGGANSGNTIYF. Here the CDR3 DNA reads TGTGCCAGCAGCGCCCAAGGGGGCGCGAACTCTGGAAACACCATATATTTT. J is TRBJ1-3 and V is TRBV9; 7 nucleotides line up with TRBD1. After removal of 3 bases from V and 0 bases from J, the junction contained 9 bases not matched to a gene. CDR3 length equals 17 residues. Germline V gene data show CDR1 as SGDLS and CDR2 as YYNGEE. Full variable domain (rest looked up from reference TRBV9 and TRBJ1-3): DSGVTQTPKHLITATGQRVTLRCSPRSGDLSVYWYQQSLDQGLQFLIQYYNGEERAKGNILERFSAQQFPDLHSELNLSSLELGDSALYFCASSAQGGANSGNTIYFGEGSWLTVV.

The J gene is TRBJ2-7, the V gene TRBV29-1, with 12 positions matching TRBD2. The junction had 4 bases not matched to a gene; V was cut back by 4 bases and J by 6 bases. Looked up from germline, CDR1 is SQVTM and CDR2 is ANQGSEA. This CDR3 is 13 amino acids long. The DNA for the CDR3 is TGCAGCGTTGTTCTAGCGGGAGGGGTCGAGCAGTACTTC. Translating it yields CSVVLAGGVEQYF.

The gene calls are TRBV5-4 and TRBJ1-1; D not certain. The germline V and J ends were trimmed by 0 bases and 4 bases, with 13 bases remaining between them. Germline CDR1 SGHNT, CDR2 YYREEE (reference sequence). This CDR3 has 15 residues. CDR3 sequence (DNA): TGTGCCAGCAGCTTGGCGGGAGGTCGAGGCACTGAAGCTTTCTTT. This gives the protein CASSLAGGRGTEAFF.

V usage is TRBV9 and J usage is TRBJ2-1; TRBD2 is a possible D gene (5 bases). CDR3 length: 16 residues. V was shortened by 0 bases and J by 7 bases, with 17 bases between the two germline ends. Germline CDR1 SGDLS, CDR2 YYNGEE. As DNA, the CDR3 is TGTGCCAGCAGCGTAGGCAGTCTGGCAGAGCGGAATGAGCAGTTCTTC. Translated, it gives CASSVGSLAERNEQFF.

The rearrangement uses TRBV2 and TRBJ1-1; D is perhaps TRBD1 (5 bases). Germline lookup yields CDR1 SNHLY and CDR2 FYNNEI. V was shortened by 4 bases and J by 1 base, with 10 bases between the two germline ends. The CDR3 sequence is 14 residues long. CDR3 coding DNA: TGTGCCAGCAGTGTGAGGGACGGGAACACTGAAGCTTTCTTT. It encodes CASSVRDGNTEAFF.

This chain connects TRBV2 to TRBJ2-3; 7 bases fit TRBD2. This CDR3 has 13 residues. V shed 10 bases, J shed 3 bases, and the junction held 7 bases outside the gene matches. The germline CDR1 and CDR2 sequences are SNHLY and FYNNEI. The CDR3 loop reads CATRGGLTDTQYF. The CDR3 region has the DNA TGTGCCACCCGGGGAGGGTTAACAGATACGCAGTATTTT. The full variable domain, rest sourced from reference TRBV2 and TRBJ2-3, is EPEVTQTPSHQVTQMGQEVILRCVPISNHLYFYWYRQILGQKVEFLVSFYNNEISEKSEIFDDQFSVERPDGSNFTLKIRSTKLEDSAMYFCATRGGLTDTQYFGPGTRLTVL.

CDR3 in DNA: TGTGCCAGCAGCCTTCGGGTACGACAGGGGGCAGATACGCAGTATTTT. Its translation: CASSLRVRQGADTQYF. The chain employs TRBV5-6 and TRBJ2-3; TRBD1 aligns across 9 bases. V dropped 4 bases and J dropped 4; count of bases not matched to a gene: 10. CDR1 SGHDT and CDR2 YYEEEE come from the germline V gene. The CDR3 runs 16 residues.

The chain combines TRBV4-3 with TRBJ2-7; TRBD2 aligns across 8 bases. V was clipped by 2 bases and J by 0 bases; unmatched bases: 6. The CDR3 covers 16 residues. The germline CDR1 and CDR2 sequences are LGHNA and YSLEER. The CDR3 loop is CASSQLAGSSSYEQYF. CDR3 nucleotide sequence: TGCGCCAGCAGCCAATTAGCGGGATCCAGCTCCTACGAGCAGTACTTC.

The chain combines TRBV11-2 with TRBJ2-3; D gene unclear. The length of the CDR3 is 16 residues. Deletions cut 5 bases from V and 0 bases from J, with 15 bases between. CDR1 and CDR2 from the germline V gene are SGHAT and FQNNGV. This chain's CDR3 is CASSSLRVISTDTQYF. The DNA for the CDR3 is TGTGCCAGCAGCAGCTTAAGAGTGATTAGCACAGATACGCAGTATTTT.